This T cell receptor (beta chain) was recovered during a study of graft-versus-host responses after intestinal transplantation. Study information: Multivisceral, liver-intestinal, or isolated intestinal grafts went to recipients. Anti-thymocyte globulin served as induction for all recipients, who then took tacrolimus and steroids for around 3 years.

CDR1 and CDR2 (germline): MNHEY, SVGAGI. The CDR3 has 12 residues. Trimming took 4 bases from V and 3 from J, leaving 7 bases between them. Here immunoSEQ multiplex PCR was the method, and the copy in TCRdb shows in-frame clones only, minus some. The sample carries about 86,000 clones, roughly 90% recorded once. A note on this clone: Its antigen is undetermined.

The material was unstimulated CD4+ T cells sorted from spleen or lymph node cells, obtained before transplant. The clonotype originates from a human donor who was the organ donor for an intestinal transplant. This rearrangement joins TRBV6-5 to TRBJ2-7; D call uncertain. The CDR3 nucleotides are TGTGCCAGCAGTTCCCCAGTCTACGAGCAGTACTTC. It translates to CASSSPVYEQYF.